These T cell receptor beta chains were read from a single sample in a study of blood T cells in healthy people across ages. TCRdb used MiXCR to reprocess the 5' RACE reads, holding one entry per CDR3 protein. Found here are more than 1,400,000 distinct CDR3 sequences, about 43% of them singletons; the top ten hold roughly 7.9%. Sequencing input: blood. These receptor sequences come from a woman aged 18-35 years in good health. CDR3s include the opening cysteine and the closing phenylalanine or tryptophan. A D gene is named only where the DNA matches it firmly. A row's size may be missing; if present it is once, few, many or a size class.

size	V	D	J	CDR3	DNA
NA	TRBV29-1	TRBD2	TRBJ2-1	CSVEGVPSGAAYNEQFF	TGCAGCGTTGAAGGTGTCCCAAGCGGGGCGGCCTACAATGAGCAGTTCTTC
NA	TRBV20-1	NA	TRBJ1-2	CSVPEGGGYYGYTF	TGCAGTGTTCCGGAGGGGGGGGGGTACTATGGCTACACCTTC
NA	TRBV7-9	NA	TRBJ1-1	CASSLGRLRDTEAFF	TGTGCCAGCAGCTTAGGTCGGTTGAGGGATACTGAAGCTTTCTTT
NA	TRBV12-3/TRBV12-4	NA	TRBJ1-6	CASSLSASSYNSPLHF	TGTGCCAGCAGTTTATCTGCAAGCTCCTATAATTCACCCCTCCACTTT
few	TRBV7-3	TRBD2	TRBJ2-1	CASSPSGGYYSYNEQFF	TGTGCCAGCAGCCCCAGCGGGGGGTATTACTCCTACAATGAGCAGTTCTTC
few	TRBV7-3	NA	TRBJ1-1	CASSYLADTEAFF	TGTGCCAGCAGCTACTTAGCCGACACTGAAGCTTTCTTT
once	TRBV6-5	NA	TRBJ2-2	CASGRGASGELFF	TGTGCCAGCGGCAGGGGGGCTAGCGGGGAGCTGTTTTTT
NA	TRBV21-1	NA	TRBJ2-1	CASSRAGTRDEQFF	TGTGCCAGCAGCCGCGCCGGGACCAGGGATGAGCAGTTCTTC
NA	TRBV2	TRBD1	TRBJ2-5	CASTAGQVKETQYF	TGTGCCAGCACCGCGGGACAGGTCAAAGAGACCCAGTACTTC
NA	TRBV14	NA	TRBJ1-2	CASSQGTISDYTF	TGTGCCAGCAGCCAAGGGACAATCAGCGACTACACCTTC
NA	TRBV28	NA	TRBJ1-1	CASSSRVTEAFF	TGTGCCAGCAGTTCCCGGGTGACTGAAGCTTTCTTT
NA	TRBV14	NA	TRBJ2-1	CASGVAGGEQFF	TGTGCCAGCGGCGTGGCGGGCGGTGAGCAGTTCTTC
NA	TRBV7-6	NA	TRBJ2-4	CASSPKIGAGALQVQYF	TGTGCCAGCAGCCCAAAGATAGGTGCGGGGGCGCTTCAAGTTCAGTACTTC
NA	TRBV25-1	NA	TRBJ2-3	CASSDRGWGYTDTQYF	TGTGCCAGCAGTGACAGGGGTTGGGGGTACACAGATACGCAGTATTTT
NA	TRBV5-1	NA	TRBJ1-1	CASSFAVMNTEAFF	TGCGCCAGCAGCTTTGCAGTTATGAACACTGAAGCTTTCTTT